The rows below give T cell receptor beta chains drawn from one sample of a study of blood T cell repertoires in COVID-19. Sequenced by immunoSEQ multiplex PCR; TCRdb stores in-frame clones only, minus some. This table holds fewer than 50,000 clones, around 74% found once. The sample consisted of peripheral blood. The source is a man aged 65 to 85 with COVID-19, enrolled during active disease. CDR3s include the opening cysteine and the closing phenylalanine or tryptophan. A D gene is named only where the DNA matches it firmly. Clone size appears in some rows only: once, few, many, or a class for an expanded clone.

V gene: TRBV3-1/TRBV3-2
D gene: NA
clone size: few
J gene: TRBJ2-7
CDR3 protein: CASSQVVGNKPYEQYF
CDR3 DNA: TGTGCCAGCAGCCAAGTTGTCGGGAACAAGCCCTACGAGCAGTACTTC

V gene: TRBV7-2
D gene: TRBD2
clone size: NA
J gene: TRBJ2-3
CDR3 protein: CASSFQRGGRDTQYF
CDR3 DNA: TGTGCCAGCAGCTTCCAGCGGGGGGGCAGAGATACGCAGTATTTT

V gene: TRBV28
D gene: NA
clone size: NA
J gene: TRBJ2-5
CDR3 protein: CAGGGALETQYF
CDR3 DNA: TGTGCCGGAGGGGGGGCCCTGGAGACCCAGTACTTC

V gene: TRBV5-1
D gene: NA
clone size: NA
J gene: TRBJ2-7
CDR3 protein: CASSYDSYEQYF
CDR3 DNA: TGCGCCAGCAGCTACGACAGCTACGAGCAGTACTTC

V gene: TRBV18
D gene: NA
clone size: NA
J gene: TRBJ1-3
CDR3 protein: CASSPLDTFSGNTIYF
CDR3 DNA: TGTGCCAGCTCACCACTTGACACCTTCTCTGGAAACACCATATATTTT

V gene: TRBV5-1
D gene: NA
clone size: NA
J gene: TRBJ1-1
CDR3 protein: CASSVQLNTEAFF
CDR3 DNA: TGCGCCAGCAGTGTACAACTGAACACTGAAGCTTTCTTT

V gene: TRBV5-1
D gene: NA
clone size: NA
J gene: TRBJ2-1
CDR3 protein: CASSLAPGGLYNEQFF
CDR3 DNA: TGCGCCAGCAGCTTGGCCCCCGGGGGTCTCTACAATGAGCAGTTCTTC

V gene: TRBV6-1
D gene: NA
clone size: NA
J gene: TRBJ2-7
CDR3 protein: CASSEAGRGTFREQYF
CDR3 DNA: TGTGCCAGCAGTGAAGCGGGGAGAGGGACTTTTCGCGAGCAGTACTTC

V gene: TRBV14
D gene: NA
clone size: NA
J gene: TRBJ2-5
CDR3 protein: CASSQELGQETQYF
CDR3 DNA: TGTGCCAGCAGCCAAGAACTAGGCCAAGAGACCCAGTACTTC

V gene: TRBV5-1
D gene: TRBD2
clone size: NA
J gene: TRBJ2-1
CDR3 protein: CASQGGGGTYNEQFF
CDR3 DNA: TGCGCCAGCCAAGGTGGCGGGGGGACCTACAATGAGCAGTTCTTC